One T cell receptor (beta chain) is described in this entry. It has no known antigen specificity. One base away there is no much larger clone; base qualities are not given. This sample was taken from a study of blood T cell repertoires in COVID-19 (dated by TCRdb to 2018 to 2021). For the study in its entirety: The collaborator samples originated in the United States, Italy and Spain and spanned the acute and convalescent phases of COVID-19. The prospective study material was composed of cDNA or gDNA derived from T cells, B-cell-depleted T cells, or PBMCs. The dataset comprised deeply sampled blood TCRbeta repertoires from subjects exposed to, actively infected with, or recovered from COVID-19. The repertoires were made available in a free public database intended to serve as a resource for research on the immune response to SARS-CoV-2. Samples were obtained from the ongoing ImmuneRACE study (first 160 participants) and from over 1,000 subjects provided by 6 global collaborators. Sample metadata almost always included a de-identified subject ID, COVID-19 status, age in years and sex. Where available, HLA class I and class II types were taken from metadata supplied by the sample provider and were not determined by assay-based typing. Findings and caveats that apply to the study as a whole: How much clinical and demographic metadata was included differed by source and by participant, and the metadata was provided uncurated.

TCRbeta CDR3 regions were amplified from genomic DNA by means of the immunoSEQ Assay, a bias-controlled multiplex PCR. The paper's processing steps were these. The number of nucleated cells in each sample was estimated by amplification of reference gene primers within the assay. Sequence reads were collapsed and filtered to measure the absolute abundance of every unique TCRbeta CDR3 rearrangement. For each sample, productive Simpson clonality was calculated by taking the square root of Simpson's diversity index across productive rearrangements. TCRdb mirrors the immuneACCESS table, restricted to in-frame sequences. Some clones are absent from its copies; in checked studies, under half trace to an unresolved V gene, and the reason for the others is unknown. That table is the source of V, J and clone size, and D and trimming were worked out from the DNA. The sample contains some 64,000 clones, 72% of them found a single time. The ten largest clones add up to more than 4% of the sample.

At one collaborating source in Seattle, patients were enrolled during active infection and were followed longitudinally through the course of disease. Collaborating institutions collected whole blood in K2EDTA tubes following their own protocols. For TCRbeta analysis, collaborators shipped samples in one of three forms: frozen whole blood, isolated PBMCs, or DNA extracted from either of those sample types. V and J are trimmed by 7 bases and 8 bases, and the gene matches miss 8 bases of the junction. CDR1 and CDR2 (SQVTM, ANQGSEA) derive from the germline V gene. From the cysteine up to the phenylalanine, the CDR3 has a length of 12 residues. The kept DNA is CDR3 alone, 36 bases in frame from the first base.

Sequencing was carried out using peripheral blood. The chain employs TRBV29-1 and TRBJ1-2; 9 of the junction bases match TRBD1. This clonotype was obtained from an older woman with COVID-19, enrolled during active disease. In nucleotide form, the sequence is TGCAGCGCCGCCCAGGACAGGGGAGGCTACACCTTC. This translates into CSAAQDRGGYTF.